The clone carrying this T cell receptor beta chain has a handful of counts. Its antigen is undetermined. This entry comes from a study of T cell repertoires in cytomegalovirus infection. Study conclusions and caveats: Ex vivo responses were dominated by HLA-C-restricted CMV-specific TCR beta clonotypes. Identification of carriers of CMV plus the relevant HLA was performed using cumulative public TCR beta family frequency.

The germline V gene encodes CDR1 MDHEN and CDR2 SYDVKM. This CDR3 has 16 amino acids. V dropped 6 bases and J dropped 2 bases, with 17 bases sitting between them. MiXCR was run by TCRdb on the reads, yielding one entry per CDR3 protein. The data contain fewer than 950,000 distinct CDR3 sequences, less than 35% of them seen just once; the ten biggest clones take up around 11%. The specimen was cultured CD8+ T cells from PBMCs, collected from culture after CMV antigen stimulation. This chain connects TRBV28 to TRBJ1-5; D not resolved. The sequence came from a human donor in good health (CMV status not recorded). Some clones in this sample may be carry-over from other donors' samples. The CDR3: CASSLGEGVGNQPQHF. CDR3 sequence (DNA): TGTGCCAGCAGCCTCGGGGAGGGCGTTGGCAATCAGCCCCAGCATTTT.